The 29 T cell receptor beta chains listed next were all sequenced from one sample in a study of blood T cell repertoires in COVID-19. TCRdb's copy holds only in-frame clones and misses some; the assay was immunoSEQ multiplex PCR. The table includes approximately 93,000 clones, around 74% detected once. The sequencing sample was made of peripheral blood. All receptors come from a man between 65 and 85 years old with COVID-19, enrolled during active disease.

This chain uses TRBV30 with TRBJ1-2; D call uncertain. The CDR3 consists of 13 residues. With 3 bases removed from V and 8 bases from J, the gap between germline ends came to 16 bases. Per germline, CDR1 GTSNPN and CDR2 SVGIG (reference sequence). The chain's CDR3 is CAWSRSGTGGYTF. In nucleotides, the CDR3 is TGTGCCTGGAGCCGATCGGGTACCGGAGGCTACACCTTC.

This clone showed up just a few times. The chain recombines TRBV19 with TRBJ1-1, with 7 bases lining up with TRBD1. The CDR3 covers 13 residues. CDR1 and CDR2 from the germline V gene are LNHDA and SQIVND (reference sequence). Trimming cost V 7 bases and J 8 bases; bases outside gene matches: 10. The CDR3 spells CASTRDSTLEAFF. In DNA form, the CDR3 reads TGTGCCAGTACTCGGGACAGCACCTTAGAAGCTTTCTTT.

The V gene is TRBV2, the J gene TRBJ1-1; D may be TRBD1 (6 bases). Germline values: CDR1 SNHLY, CDR2 FYNNEI. V lost 7 bases and J lost 4, with 13 bases in between. CDR3 size: 13 residues. In DNA, the CDR3 is TGTGCCAGCACCCAGGGGTTTGGCACTGAAGCTTTCTTT. It is translated as CASTQGFGTEAFF.

The chain carries TRBV19 and TRBJ2-3; TRBD2 aligns across 8 bases. Trimming took 5 bases from V and 3 from J; bases not matched to a gene: 13. Germline CDR1 is LNHDA and CDR2 is SQIVND (reference sequence). The CDR3 extends over 17 amino acids. The CDR3 reads CASSSLLAGRVTDTQYF. As DNA, the CDR3 is TGTGCCAGTAGTTCGTTGTTAGCGGGGAGGGTGACAGATACGCAGTATTTT.

This clone was seen only a few times. The gene calls are TRBV15 and TRBJ2-1; TRBD2 matches 8 bases. The V gene's germline CDR1 is LNHNV and CDR2 YYDKDF (reference sequence). The CDR3 totals 16 residues. The trim removed 5 bases at V and 6 bases at J, leaving 12 bases unmatched. The CDR3, as DNA: TGTGCCACCAGCGTGGTTAGCGGGAAGGGGCGCAATGAGCAGTTCTTC. Protein sequence: CATSVVSGKGRNEQFF.

The table lists this clone with a few counts. The V call is TRBV11-3, the J call TRBJ2-2, with 8 bases lining up with TRBD1. CDR1 and CDR2 (germline): SGHNT, YENEEA. The CDR3 is 14 amino acids. Unmatched junction bases numbered 4, after V lost 6 bases and J lost 4 bases. CDR3 coding DNA: TGTGCCAGCAGTAGGCAGGGGGCCACCGGGGAGCTGTTTTTT. Translated, it gives CASSRQGATGELFF.

The chain is built from TRBV7-2 and TRBJ2-2; 7 nucleotides line up with TRBD2. V shed 4 bases, J shed 0 bases, and the junction held 5 bases outside the gene matches. Germline V gene lookup returns CDR1 SGHTA and CDR2 FQGNSA. The CDR3 totals 16 residues. The CDR3 is CASSSPGGSNTGELFF. CDR3 coding DNA: TGTGCCAGCAGCTCCCCGGGAGGCTCGAACACCGGGGAGCTGTTTTTT. The whole variable domain, filled in from reference TRBV7-2 and TRBJ2-2, reads GAGVSQSPSNKVTEKGKDVELRCDPISGHTALYWYRQSLGQGLEFLIYFQGNSAPDKSGLPSDRFSAERTGGSVSTLTIQRTQQEDSAVYLCASSSPGGSNTGELFFGEGSRLTVL.

The chain uses TRBV18 and TRBJ1-5, with 7 bases aligning to TRBD1. The germline gives CDR1 KGHSH, CDR2 LQKENI. V shed 6 bases and J 5 bases; nucleotides not matched to a gene: 10. The CDR3 loop spans 15 amino acids. The CDR3 coding sequence is TGTGCCAGCTCGCCAGCGGACAGGCACTATCAGCCCCAGCATTTT. Protein product: CASSPADRHYQPQHF. The full variable domain, with the rest looked up from reference TRBV18 and TRBJ1-5, is NAGVMQNPRHLVRRRGQEARLRCSPMKGHSHVYWYRQLPEEGLKFMVYLQKENIIDESGMPKERFSAEFPKEGPSILRIQQVVRGDSAAYFCASSPADRHYQPQHFGDGTRLSIL.

The rearrangement links TRBV18 to TRBJ1-5, with TRBD1 identical over 7 bases. Germline loops: CDR1 KGHSH, CDR2 LQKENI. This CDR3 has 17 residues. V lost 3 bases to trimming and J lost 6 bases; unmatched junction nucleotides: 14. The CDR3 spells CASSPPARAGGIQPQHF. The CDR3 DNA follows: TGTGCCAGCTCACCCCCAGCGAGGGCAGGGGGTATTCAGCCCCAGCATTTT.

The chain employs TRBV24-1 and TRBJ2-5; D ambiguous. Germline V lookup: CDR1 KGHDR, CDR2 SFDVKD. Trimming stripped 6 bases from V and 1 base from J, with 8 bases between. The CDR3 covers 13 residues. The DNA of the CDR3 is TGTGCCACCAGTTCTATTCTCCAAGAGACCCAGTACTTC. It codes for CATSSILQETQYF.

The chain uses TRBV3-1 (or the pseudogene TRBV3-2) and TRBJ2-7, with TRBD2 as a possible D gene (6 bases). Germline lookup yields CDR1 LGHDT and CDR2 YNNKEL (reference sequence). This CDR3 spans 15 amino acids. Deletions cut 3 bases from V and 5 bases from J, with 17 bases between. The CDR3 DNA follows: TGTGCCAGCAGCCATCTCGCAGGAGGGGTCCACGAGCAGTACTTC. Amino acids: CASSHLAGGVHEQYF.

This rearrangement joins TRBV2 to TRBJ1-1, with 9 bases lining up with TRBD1. This CDR3 is 14 amino acids long. V trimming: 7 bases; J trimming: 7 bases; junction bases outside the gene matches: 10. Germline V CDR1 and CDR2: SNHLY, FYNNEI. The CDR3 loop is CASNMPGQGVEAFF. The CDR3 nucleotides read TGTGCCAGCAATATGCCGGGACAGGGAGTTGAAGCTTTCTTT.

This chain connects TRBV28 to TRBJ2-5, with D maybe TRBD2 (6 bases). From germline, CDR1 is MDHEN and CDR2 SYDVKM. CDR3 length: 14 residues. Trimming pared 4 bases from V and 3 bases from J, leaving 12 bases between. CDR3 sequence reads: CASSSGLREETQYF. DNA for the CDR3: TGTGCCAGCAGTTCGGGACTGCGAGAAGAGACCCAGTACTTC.

This chain connects TRBV9 to TRBJ2-1; maybe TRBD1 (6 bases). V lost 3 bases, J lost 0 bases, and 13 bases lay in between. Germline V CDR1 and CDR2: SGDLS, YYNGEE. The CDR3 runs to 16 residues. The CDR3: CASSASGVSSYNEQFF. Here the CDR3 DNA reads TGTGCCAGCAGCGCCTCAGGGGTTAGCTCCTACAATGAGCAGTTCTTC.

The chain joins TRBV4-1 to TRBJ2-7; 8 bases line up with TRBD2. Losses at the gene ends were 1 base for V and 2 bases for J; bases not matched to a gene: 7. This CDR3 contains 16 residues. CDR1 and CDR2 from the germline V gene are MGHRA and YSYEKL. CDR3 sequence reads: CASSQGGNGGAYEQYF. The CDR3 region has the DNA TGCGCCAGCAGCCAAGGAGGCAACGGGGGGGCCTACGAGCAGTACTTC.

Within the sample, this clone is medium-sized. The chain links TRBV6-5 to TRBJ2-3; TRBD2 aligns across 7 bases. Germline V gene sequence: CDR1 MNHEY, CDR2 SVGAGI. The CDR3 is made up of 14 amino acids. J was trimmed by 4 bases and V by 9 bases; bases with no gene match: 10. The CDR3 DNA sequence: TGTGCCAGTTCCCGGCGGGAGAGGGCAGATACGCAGTATTTT. This gives the protein CASSRRERADTQYF.

V is TRBV27 and J is TRBJ2-4; TRBD1 aligns across 7 bases. CDR3 length: 15 residues. CDR1 MNHEY and CDR2 SMNVEV come from the germline V gene (reference sequence). V was pared by 8 bases and J by 3 bases, with 10 bases of the junction left unmatched. In nucleotides, the CDR3 is TGTGCCAGCCAACCTACAGGGGAGAACAAAAACATTCAGTACTTC. As protein: CASQPTGENKNIQYF.

This clone has only one observation. The V call is TRBV5-1, the J call TRBJ1-2; D is perhaps TRBD1 (5 bases). The germline V gene has CDR1 SGHRS and CDR2 YFSETQ. There are 14 residues in the CDR3. Trimming took off 3 bases at V and 6 bases at J, with 15 bases between the two ends. CDR3 in DNA: TGCGCCAGCAGCTCGGTGGGGCCTAAAGATGGCTACACCTTC. This encodes CASSSVGPKDGYTF.

This sequence joins TRBV27 and TRBJ2-1, with TRBD2 matching 9 bases. The CDR3 sequence is 17 residues long. The J segment lost 7 bases and the V segment lost 3 bases, leaving 13 bases of the junction unmatched. Germline CDR1 reads MNHEY; CDR2 reads SMNVEV (reference sequence). This chain's CDR3 is CASSFSWVAGGHNEQFF. CDR3 DNA: TGTGCCAGCAGTTTTAGCTGGGTGGCGGGAGGGCATAATGAGCAGTTCTTC.

The chain uses TRBV5-1 and TRBJ2-5, with no clear D. The CDR3 runs 14 residues. V lost 7 bases and J 2 bases, leaving 15 bases between the germline ends. Germline-derived CDR1 and CDR2 are SGHRS and YFSETQ. The CDR3 region has the DNA TGCGCCAGCCGCCCTATCGCGCCACAAGAGACCCAGTACTTC. The encoded protein is CASRPIAPQETQYF.

The chain recombines TRBV5-1 with TRBJ2-1; TRBD2 agrees at 10 bases. Germline values: CDR1 SGHRS, CDR2 YFSETQ. V shed 1 base and J 7 bases; nucleotides not matched to a gene: 5. The CDR3 is made up of 15 amino acids. CDR3 protein: CASSLTVAGGNEQFF. The DNA of the CDR3 is TGCGCCAGCAGCTTGACAGTAGCGGGAGGAAATGAGCAGTTCTTC.

The genes are TRBV7-9 and TRBJ1-2; a possible D gene is TRBD1 (6 bases). The germline CDR1 and CDR2 sequences are SEHNR and FQNEAQ (reference sequence). Trimming took 1 base from V and 7 from J, leaving 19 bases between them. The CDR3 is 16 residues long. Here the CDR3 reads CASSLVPGGRLSGYTF. The DNA for the CDR3 is TGTGCCAGCAGCTTAGTTCCCGGGGGGCGCTTGAGTGGCTACACCTTC.

This chain joins TRBV29-1 and TRBJ1-1; possibly TRBD1 for D (5 bases). V lost 8 bases to trimming and J lost 0 bases, with 22 bases between them. CDR3 size: 16 residues. CDR1 and CDR2 from the germline V gene are SQVTM and ANQGSEA. For the CDR3, the DNA is TGCAGCACTGAAGGCCAAGGGGCGACCCTGAACACTGAAGCTTTCTTT. The encoded protein is CSTEGQGATLNTEAFF.

The chain is built from TRBV7-8 and TRBJ2-7; D perhaps matches TRBD2 (6 bases). CDR1 is SGHVS, CDR2 FQNEAQ, per germline. The CDR3 runs to 14 residues. V was trimmed by 2 bases and J by 2 bases, leaving 10 bases between them. The CDR3 nucleotides read TGTGCCAGCAGCTTACCGGGAGCTCCCTACGAGCAGTACTTC. Protein product: CASSLPGAPYEQYF.

This chain joins TRBV9 and TRBJ2-5; TRBD1 agrees at 9 bases. V shed 3 bases, J shed 5 bases, and the junction held 8 bases outside the gene matches. The V gene's germline CDR1 is SGDLS and CDR2 YYNGEE. This CDR3 region has 15 residues. The chain's CDR3 is CASSDQTGGRETQYF. CDR3 bases: TGTGCCAGCAGCGACCAAACAGGGGGCCGGGAGACCCAGTACTTC.

This sequence joins TRBV11-2 and TRBJ2-3, with 12 bases that match TRBD2. V lost 1 base and J lost 7; bases outside the gene matches: 6. The germline CDR1 and CDR2 sequences are SGHAT and FQNNGV. The CDR3 covers 16 residues. This chain's CDR3 is CASSLVASGRAYTQYF. The DNA for the CDR3 is TGTGCCAGCAGCTTAGTGGCTAGCGGGAGGGCATATACGCAGTATTTT.

The gene calls are TRBV5-1 and TRBJ1-3, with TRBD1 matching over 7 bases. This CDR3 region has 15 residues. CDR1 and CDR2 (germline): SGHRS, YFSETQ. Germline trimming cut 4 bases from V and 3 bases from J; bases unmatched to any gene: 7. In DNA form, the CDR3 reads TGCGCCAGCAGCCTAGACAGGGCTGGTGGAAACACCATATATTTT. This translates into CASSLDRAGGNTIYF.

The rearrangement links TRBV5-4 to TRBJ2-2; 10 nucleotides agree with TRBD2. The trim removed 4 bases at V and 4 bases at J, leaving 10 bases unmatched. The germline CDR1 and CDR2 sequences are SGHNT and YYREEE (reference sequence). The CDR3 consists of 17 residues. This chain's CDR3 is CASSLLVASGSTGELFF. CDR3 in DNA: TGTGCCAGCAGCCTTTTAGTAGCTAGCGGGAGCACCGGGGAGCTGTTTTTT.

This clone was seen a single time. This chain uses TRBV27 with TRBJ2-7; possible D gene TRBD2, 6 bases. Per the germline V gene, CDR1 is MNHEY and CDR2 is SMNVEV (reference sequence). V was shortened by 2 bases and J by 5 bases, with 16 bases between the two germline ends. This CDR3 region has 15 residues. The chain's CDR3 is CASSLMPGVRHEQYF. CDR3 DNA sequence: TGTGCCAGCAGTTTAATGCCGGGAGTTCGGCACGAGCAGTACTTC.